The entry below describes one T cell receptor beta chain. What it recognizes is unknown. This entry is derived from a study of T cell responses to AZD1222 COVID-19 vaccine. General observations from the study: Across the whole spike, CD4 TCRs peaked at regions 160-218 and 743-854.

Profiling relied on immunoSEQ multiplex PCR, and the TCRdb table lists in-frame clones only, not all of them. The sample contains more than 85,000 clones, around 82% of which appear only once. CDR1 MGHDK and CDR2 SYGVNS come from the germline V gene. V lost 2 bases to trimming and J lost 9 bases, with 17 bases between them. The CDR3 consists of 15 residues. The rearrangement joins TRBV25-1 to TRBJ2-1; the D gene is possibly TRBD1 (5 bases). The receptor was isolated from an adult in good health. The sample in question was peripheral blood, obtained on day 0 of AZD1222 vaccination. The CDR3 DNA reads TGTGCCAGCAGTGAAGGGCAGGGTAGTTTGTCTGAGCAGTTCTTC. Protein sequence: CASSEGQGSLSEQFF.